The sequence of this T cell receptor beta chain was determined in a study of cytomegalovirus exposure and HLA in healthy donors. Germline loops: CDR1 MNHEY, CDR2 SMNVEV (reference sequence). V dropped 2 bases and J dropped 2 bases, with 16 bases sitting between them. This CDR3 is built from 17 residues. Both 60 Vbeta primers and 13 Jbeta primers went into the PCR. Some clones are missing from TCRdb's copy, which holds only in-frame ones; the method was immunoSEQ multiplex PCR. The sample consists of under 150,000 clones, around 77% of them appearing once. The rearrangement links TRBV27 to TRBJ1-5; D may be TRBD1 (6 bases). This receptor was taken from a woman aged 45-60 years in good health and CMV-seronegative. The sequencing input was PBMCs. The CDR3 protein is CASSLGGGGVGNQPQHF. The DNA for the CDR3 is TGTGCCAGCAGTTTAGGTGGGGGCGGAGTGGGCAATCAGCCCCAGCATTTT.